Detailed here is one T cell receptor beta chain. What antigen it recognizes has not been identified. Within one base of it there is no much larger clone, and no base qualities were kept. The data stem from a study of early stage breast cancer tumors (dated by TCRdb to 2016 to 2017). Looking at the study overall: Of the 15 to 20 invasive breast tumors, some twelve were found to be estrogen receptor-positive, progesterone receptor-positive and HER2-negative. On average, each sample got about 9.6-fold read coverage. Across all samples, 2 million to 3 million templates representing under 1.3 million unique clonotypes were detected. Of the roughly 12 ER+/PR+/HER2- tumors, eight were classified as invasive ductal carcinomas and four as invasive lobular carcinomas.

Each sample was amplified as two independent genomic DNA replicates: roughly 0.5 ug for blood and around 1.5 ug for tumor or normal breast. Following the manufacturer's instructions, the ImmunoSeq Intro kit was used to carry out TCRB sequencing on genomic DNA. Multiplex PCR ran about 31 cycles with proprietary primers and spike-in control sequences for absolute quantification. Single-end 150-bp reads were used to sequence an 87-bp fragment covering the CDR3 and the flanking V and J genes. Each lane of an Illumina MiSeq using version 3.0 chemistry carried seven multiplexed samples, with two replicates per sample. Concerning the study's data processing: Raw data were processed by the vendor's proprietary pipeline, with both replicates merged into one result per sample. A clonotype was defined as productive rearrangements that share the same V-gene family, CDR3 amino acid sequence and J-gene segment. To compute clonality, the normalized Shannon entropy (Pielou evenness) of TCRB abundances was subtracted from 1. To estimate T cell density, the total number of templates was divided by the input cell count, which was inferred from how much DNA went in. Recon with default parameters was used to estimate total repertoire diversity and clonality. Tumor-enriched clonotypes were defined as having over 0.1% abundance in tumor and at least 32-fold higher abundance than in normal breast. TCRdb retrieved this table from immuneACCESS and kept in-frame rearrangements only. Not all clones are present; in checked studies, unresolved V genes account for under half, and no reason is known for the remainder. The DNA was the basis for D and trimming; V, J and clone size are from that table. The sample data list under 20,000 clones, and around 88% of these were observed just once. The ten largest make up approximately 2% of the sample.

The study profiled bulk TCR beta-chain repertoires in matched peripheral blood, tumor and adjacent normal breast tissue taken from approximately 15 patients with early-stage breast cancer. Before surgery, roughly 4.5-11 mL of whole blood was collected into EDTA tubes and then processed within 2 hours. Peripheral blood mononuclear cells were isolated by Ficoll-Paque centrifugation in SepMate-50 tubes. PBMCs were cryopreserved in aliquots of about 1.7 to 4.5 million cells in around 90% FBS with roughly 10% DMSO and kept in liquid nitrogen. The Qiagen AllPrep DNA/RNA Mini kit was used for genomic DNA extraction. What the study reported, not specific to this receptor: Bulk genomic DNA sequencing of unsorted cells missed chain pairing and functional markers such as CD4, CD8 and FOXP3. Because the cohort was small, a breakdown by tumor subtype could not be done. Enriched TCRB sequences shared across patients were mostly commonly generated sequences, unlikely to play an important role in the tumor microenvironment. Compared with adjacent normal breast tissue, tumors had higher clonality and 2 to 3-fold greater T cell density. Greater similarity was observed between blood and normal breast repertoires than between blood and tumor repertoires, and tumor was distinguished from normal in 14 of 16 patients when each tissue was compared with blood.

V and J lose 6 bases and 0 bases, and a span of 3 bases separates them. From the cysteine up to the phenylalanine, the CDR3 has a length of 11 residues. Just the 33-base CDR3 DNA is kept, in frame starting at base 1. CDR1 and CDR2 are read off the germline V gene as SQVTM and ANQGSEA. The chain is encoded by TRBV29-1 joined to TRBJ1-3; the D gene assignment is ambiguous. Specimen: blood. This clonotype originated in a person aged 65 to 85 with breast cancer. The CDR3 amino acid sequence is: CSVNSGNTIYF. The nucleotide sequence is TGCAGCGTCAACTCTGGAAACACCATATATTTT.